Shown below are 19 T cell receptor beta chains from a single sample sequenced in a study of CD4+ T cells in melanoma. Here immunoSEQ multiplex PCR was the method, and the copy in TCRdb shows in-frame clones only, minus some. Here the sample spans about 10,000 clones, 78% being singletons. Sequenced sample: cells from a culture (not recorded whether cultured in vitro). Receptors originate from a human donor with melanoma.

The chain employs TRBV4-2 and TRBJ2-3, with 10 bases aligning to TRBD2. Trimming at V came to 3 bases and at J to 2 bases, leaving 11 bases not matched to a gene. Germline V gene sequence: CDR1 LGHNA, CDR2 YNFKEQ. The CDR3 covers 18 residues. The CDR3 loop is CASSQEGPTSGITDTQYF. CDR3 DNA sequence: TGTGCCAGCAGCCAGGAAGGCCCCACTAGCGGGATCACAGATACGCAGTATTTT.

The chain combines TRBV2 with TRBJ1-2; 12 bases map to TRBD1. With 6 bases clipped from V and 6 bases from J, the junction kept 11 bases outside the gene matches. This CDR3 comprises 16 residues. Per the germline V gene, CDR1 is SNHLY and CDR2 is FYNNEI. Written as DNA, the CDR3 is TGTGCCAGCAGCGGGACAGGGGGCGCGGGCACGGATGGCTACACCTTC. The encoded protein is CASSGTGGAGTDGYTF.

The V call is TRBV6-6, the J call TRBJ1-5; no reliable D call. V gave up 8 bases and J gave up 2 bases, with 13 bases separating them. Germline V gene lookup returns CDR1 MNHNY and CDR2 SVGAGI (reference sequence). The CDR3 extends over 14 amino acids. DNA for the CDR3: TGTGCCAGCCTTACTAATCGGGGCAATCAGCCCCAGCATTTT. Translating gives CASLTNRGNQPQHF.

The chain links TRBV2 to TRBJ2-7, with D maybe TRBD2 (7 bases). Germline V CDR1 and CDR2: SNHLY, FYNNEI. Trimming pared 6 bases from V and 7 bases from J, leaving 16 bases between. This CDR3 is built from 13 residues. Here the CDR3 DNA reads TGTGCCAGCAGCGTCGTAGGGGGGGGAGAGCAGTACTTC. Its translation: CASSVVGGGEQYF.

The genes are TRBV7-2 and TRBJ2-1; either TRBD1 or TRBD2 may fit D (5 bases each). V gave up 6 bases and J gave up 0 bases, with 15 bases separating them. Germline values: CDR1 SGHTA, CDR2 FQGNSA. This CDR3 contains 16 residues. The CDR3 DNA is TGTGCCAGCAGAAAAGAGGGGTTGATCTCCTACAATGAGCAGTTCTTC. This codes for CASRKEGLISYNEQFF.

This sequence joins TRBV13 and TRBJ2-7, with D perhaps TRBD1 (6 bases). V was clipped by 4 bases and J by 3 bases, with 16 bases between them. This CDR3 contains 15 residues. Germline V gives CDR1 PRHDT, CDR2 FYEKMQ (reference sequence). In DNA form, the CDR3 reads TGTGCCAGCAGCTACTACACGGGACAACACTACGAGCAGTACTTC. As protein: CASSYYTGQHYEQYF.

The chain has TRBV5-1 and TRBJ1-1; D not resolved. V was shortened by 2 bases and J by 3 bases, with 17 bases between the two germline ends. Germline-derived CDR1 and CDR2 are SGHRS and YFSETQ. The CDR3 consists of 16 residues. CDR3 bases: TGCGCCAGCAGCTTTGATGGTATGGTAGAATACACTGAAGCTTTCTTT. This translates into CASSFDGMVEYTEAFF. The full variable domain, in which reference TRBV5-1 and TRBJ1-1 provide the parts outside the CDR3, is KAGVTQTPRYLIKTRGQQVTLSCSPISGHRSVSWYQQTPGQGLQFLFEYFSETQRNKGNFPGRFSGRQFSNSRSEMNVSTLELGDSALYLCASSFDGMVEYTEAFFGQGTRLTVV.

This chain connects TRBV7-6 to TRBJ1-5; D is possibly TRBD1 (6 bases). Germline V gives CDR1 SGHVS, CDR2 FNYEAQ. This CDR3 spans 14 amino acids. Trimming took off 5 bases at V and 6 bases at J, with 14 bases between the two ends. The CDR3 spells CASSVGGPGQPQHF. The CDR3 bases are TGTGCCAGCAGCGTAGGGGGGCCCGGTCAGCCCCAGCATTTT.

This clone occurred a few times. V and J are TRBV30 and TRBJ2-1, with D hard to call. The CDR3 sequence is 13 residues long. Germline lookup yields CDR1 GTSNPN and CDR2 SVGIG (reference sequence). Deletions cut 4 bases from V and 2 bases from J, with 9 bases between. The DNA for the CDR3 is TGTGCCTGGACGGTGTACCCCTACAATGAGCAGTTCTTC. Protein sequence: CAWTVYPYNEQFF.

The chain uses TRBV19 and TRBJ1-2; maybe TRBD1 (5 bases). CDR3 length: 15 residues. CDR1 and CDR2 (germline): LNHDA, SQIVND (reference sequence). Trimming removed 8 bases from V and 4 bases from J, with 20 bases in between. CDR3 region: CASDWDREFSYGYTF. CDR3 DNA: TGTGCCAGTGACTGGGACCGAGAATTCTCCTATGGCTACACCTTC.

CDR3 residues: CASSVGTGGTEAFF. The CDR3 DNA reads as TGTGCCAGCAGCGTCGGGACAGGGGGCACTGAAGCTTTCTTT. V gene TRBV5-4 combines with J gene TRBJ1-1; TRBD1 aligns across 11 bases. From germline, CDR1 is SGHNT and CDR2 YYREEE (reference sequence). V lost 4 bases, J lost 4 bases, and 3 bases stayed unmatched. CDR3 length: 14 amino acids.

The J gene is TRBJ1-5, the V gene TRBV30, with a possible D match to TRBD1 (6 bases). The CDR3 extends over 17 amino acids. V lost 3 bases to trimming and J lost 4 bases, with 22 bases between them. Germline V gives CDR1 GTSNPN, CDR2 SVGIG (reference sequence). The DNA for the CDR3 is TGTGCCTGGAGCAAGGGGACACAACATGGGGGGAATCAGCCCCAGCATTTT. Its protein is CAWSKGTQHGGNQPQHF.

The chain employs TRBV5-4 and TRBJ2-6; D is perhaps TRBD1 (6 bases). This CDR3 comprises 14 residues. Germline V lookup: CDR1 SGHNT, CDR2 YYREEE (reference sequence). Trimming stripped 4 bases from V and 3 bases from J, with 8 bases between. CDR3: CASSKGVGANVLTF. CDR3 nucleotides: TGTGCCAGCAGCAAGGGGGTTGGGGCCAACGTCCTGACTTTC.

This chain connects TRBV27 to TRBJ1-1; the match to TRBD1 covers 9 bases. CDR3 size: 18 residues. V lost 6 bases, J lost 0 bases, and 14 bases stayed unmatched. Germline V gene sequence: CDR1 MNHEY, CDR2 SMNVEV (reference sequence). Written as DNA, the CDR3 is TGTGCCAGCAGCACCTCCCAGGACAGGGGCCGGTTGAACACTGAAGCTTTCTTT. Protein sequence: CASSTSQDRGRLNTEAFF.

The V and J genes are TRBV11-2 and TRBJ1-1, with a weak D call TRBD1 (5 bases). Germline CDR1 and CDR2: SGHAT and FQNNGV. Trimming left V 4 bases short and J 9 bases short, with 15 bases between. The CDR3 runs 13 residues. CDR3 sequence (DNA): TGTGCCAGCAGCTCAGACGGGACGGGAAAAGCTTTCTTT. Its protein product is CASSSDGTGKAFF.

The J gene is TRBJ2-5, the V gene TRBV7-6; TRBD2 matches 8 bases. This CDR3 comprises 17 residues. Germline V CDR1 and CDR2: SGHVS, FNYEAQ. Germline trimming cut 5 bases from V and 2 bases from J; bases unmatched to any gene: 13. The CDR3 DNA reads as TGTGCCAGCAGCGCTCGGACGCGGGGGGCCGATCAAGAGACCCAGTACTTC. It translates to CASSARTRGADQETQYF.

The chain joins TRBV11-2 to TRBJ1-1; weak D call: TRBD1 (5 bases). The V and J ends lost 2 bases and 0 bases respectively, with 13 bases between them. Germline CDR1 and CDR2: SGHAT and FQNNGV. There are 16 residues in the CDR3. CDR3 loop: CASSLRGGNLNTEAFF. DNA of the CDR3: TGTGCCAGCAGCTTAAGGGGAGGAAACCTGAACACTGAAGCTTTCTTT. Using reference TRBV11-2 and TRBJ1-1 for the parts outside the CDR3, the full variable domain is EAGVAQSPRYKIIEKRQSVAFWCNPISGHATLYWYQQILGQGPKLLIQFQNNGVVDDSQLPKDRFSAERLKGVDSTLKIQPAKLEDSAVYLCASSLRGGNLNTEAFFGQGTRLTVV.

The V gene is TRBV4-1, the J gene TRBJ1-6; D unresolved. Germline V gene data show CDR1 as MGHRA and CDR2 as YSYEKL. There are 17 residues in the CDR3. Trimming removed 0 bases from V and 3 bases from J, with 12 bases in between. The CDR3 is CASSQDPGVLYNSPLHF. The CDR3 nucleotides read TGCGCCAGCAGCCAAGATCCTGGTGTTCTCTATAATTCACCCCTCCACTTT.

The gene calls are TRBV6-4 and TRBJ1-5, with 7 bases fitting TRBD1. The CDR3 has 15 residues. CDR1 and CDR2 (germline): MRHNA, SNTAGT. The V segment lost 9 bases and the J segment 0 bases; nucleotides outside the gene matches: 8. The CDR3 here is CARWGQILSNQPQHF. CDR3 bases: TGTGCCAGGTGGGGACAGATCCTTAGCAATCAGCCCCAGCATTTT.